This TCR beta chain was recovered during a study of T-cell reconstitution after alpha-beta-depleted transplantation in children. Study outcomes and limitations: Counts and diversity of T cells one year after transplant came mostly from newly produced T cells. Day-60 TCRbeta diversity that was high in some patients was derived from surviving recipient T cells and thymic progenitors.

At least ten counts were recorded for this clonotype. Its antigen is unknown. It was with unique molecular identifiers that the TCRbeta library was prepared. From the PCR reads, TCRdb called clonotypes with MiXCR, one entry per CDR3 protein. The sample contains 140,000 to 150,000 distinct CDR3 sequences, around 8.5% of which appear only once. The CDR3 loop spans 14 amino acids. V lost 4 bases and J 3 bases, leaving 11 bases between the germline ends. From germline, CDR1 is SGHRS and CDR2 YFSETQ. The chain employs TRBV5-1 and TRBJ1-5, with D unclear. This specimen consisted of PBMCs, mostly from graft donor cells, obtained 180 days after TCRalphabeta/CD19-depleted stem cell transplant. The TCR was taken from a female patient aged 2-9 years who had a stem cell transplant for congenital amegakaryocytic thrombocytopenia, so the T cells may come from the graft donor. The CDR3 DNA sequence: TGCGCCAGCAGCCCCTCCGGGAACAATCAGCCCCAGCATTTT. Encoded protein: CASSPSGNNQPQHF.